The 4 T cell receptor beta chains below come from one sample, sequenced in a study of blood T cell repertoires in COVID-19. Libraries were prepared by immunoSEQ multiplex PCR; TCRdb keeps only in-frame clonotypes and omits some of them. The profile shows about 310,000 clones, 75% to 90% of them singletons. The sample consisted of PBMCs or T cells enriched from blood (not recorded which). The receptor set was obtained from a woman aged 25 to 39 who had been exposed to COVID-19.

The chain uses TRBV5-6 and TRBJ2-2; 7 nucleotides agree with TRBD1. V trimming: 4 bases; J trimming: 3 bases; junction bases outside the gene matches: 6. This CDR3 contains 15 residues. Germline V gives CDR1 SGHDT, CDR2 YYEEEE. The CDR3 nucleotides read TGTGCCAGCAGCCTACAGGGGCCATACACCGGGGAGCTGTTTTTT. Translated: CASSLQGPYTGELFF.

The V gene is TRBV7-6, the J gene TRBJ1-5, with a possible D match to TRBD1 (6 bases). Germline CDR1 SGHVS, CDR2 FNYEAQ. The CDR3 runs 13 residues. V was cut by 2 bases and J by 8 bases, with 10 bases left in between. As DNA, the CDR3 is TGTGCCAGCAGCTTAAATTCAGGGGAGCCCCAGCATTTT. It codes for CASSLNSGEPQHF.

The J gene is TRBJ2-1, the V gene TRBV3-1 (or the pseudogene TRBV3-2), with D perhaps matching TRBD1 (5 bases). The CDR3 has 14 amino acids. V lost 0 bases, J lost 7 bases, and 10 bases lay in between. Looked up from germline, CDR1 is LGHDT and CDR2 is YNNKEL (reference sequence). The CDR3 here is CASSQDRVGNEQFF. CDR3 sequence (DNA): TGTGCCAGCAGCCAAGACAGGGTCGGAAATGAGCAGTTCTTC.

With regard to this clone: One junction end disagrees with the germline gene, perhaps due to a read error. The CDR3 sequence: CASSGTVPSF. The CDR3 DNA reads TGTGCCAGCAGTGGGACAGTCCCTTCCTTC. The chain recombines TRBV2 with TRBJ1-2; D possibly corresponds to TRBD1 (6 bases). Looked up from germline, CDR1 is SNHLY and CDR2 is FYNNEI. CDR3 size: 10 residues.